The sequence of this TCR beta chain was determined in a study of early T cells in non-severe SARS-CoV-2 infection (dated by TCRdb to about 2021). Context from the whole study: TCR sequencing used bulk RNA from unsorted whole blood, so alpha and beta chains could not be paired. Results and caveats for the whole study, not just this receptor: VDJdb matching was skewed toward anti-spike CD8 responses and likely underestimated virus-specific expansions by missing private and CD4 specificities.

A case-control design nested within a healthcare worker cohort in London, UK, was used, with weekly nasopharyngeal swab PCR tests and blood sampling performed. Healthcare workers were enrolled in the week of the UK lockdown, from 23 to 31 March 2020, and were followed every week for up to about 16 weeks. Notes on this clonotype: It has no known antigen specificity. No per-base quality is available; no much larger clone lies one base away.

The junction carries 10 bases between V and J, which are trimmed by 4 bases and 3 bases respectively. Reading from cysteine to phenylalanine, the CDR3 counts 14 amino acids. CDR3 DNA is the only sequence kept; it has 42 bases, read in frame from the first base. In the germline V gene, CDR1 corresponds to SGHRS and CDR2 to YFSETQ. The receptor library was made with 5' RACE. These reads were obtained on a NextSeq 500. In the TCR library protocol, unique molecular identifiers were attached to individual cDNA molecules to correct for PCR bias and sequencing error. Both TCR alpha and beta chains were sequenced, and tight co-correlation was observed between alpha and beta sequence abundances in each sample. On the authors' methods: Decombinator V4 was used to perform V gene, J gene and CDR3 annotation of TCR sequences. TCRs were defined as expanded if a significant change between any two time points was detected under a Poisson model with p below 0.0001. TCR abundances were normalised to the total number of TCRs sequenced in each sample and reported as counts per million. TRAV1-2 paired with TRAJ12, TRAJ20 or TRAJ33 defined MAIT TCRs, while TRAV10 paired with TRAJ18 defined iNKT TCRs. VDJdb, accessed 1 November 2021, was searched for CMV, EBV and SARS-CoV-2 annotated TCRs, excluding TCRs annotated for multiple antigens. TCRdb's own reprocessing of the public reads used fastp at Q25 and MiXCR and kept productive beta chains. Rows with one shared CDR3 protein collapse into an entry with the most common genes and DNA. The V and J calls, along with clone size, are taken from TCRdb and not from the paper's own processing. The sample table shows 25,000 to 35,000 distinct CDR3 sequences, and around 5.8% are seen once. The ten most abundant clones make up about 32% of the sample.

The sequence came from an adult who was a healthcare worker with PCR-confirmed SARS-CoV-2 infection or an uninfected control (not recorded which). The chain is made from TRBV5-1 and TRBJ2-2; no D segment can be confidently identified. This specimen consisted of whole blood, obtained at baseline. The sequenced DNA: TGCGCCAGCAGCCCGATCCAAGACACCGGGGAGCTGTTTTTT. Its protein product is CASSPIQDTGELFF.